This T cell receptor beta chain was found in a study of control samples from healthy donors and cancer patients. Here immunoSEQ multiplex PCR was the method, and the copy in TCRdb shows in-frame clones only, minus some. The profile covers 100,000 to 120,000 clones, with around nine tenths appearing a single time and around 3.9% taken by the ten largest. With V trimmed by 6 bases and J by 7 bases, 11 bases remained unmatched. The CDR3 has 16 residues. Germline V lookup: CDR1 LGHDT, CDR2 YNNKEL (reference sequence). This clonotype originated in a woman between 55 and 75 years old with lung cancer. The chain has TRBV3-1 (or the pseudogene TRBV3-2) and TRBJ2-1, with TRBD2 matching 11 bases. Sequenced material: PBMCs. Written as DNA, the CDR3 is TGTGCCAGCAGTCCCCTAGGTAGCGGGGGGGCAAATGAGCAGTTCTTC. It codes for CASSPLGSGGANEQFF.